These T cell receptor beta chains were read from a single sample in a study of blood T cell repertoires in COVID-19. Measured with immunoSEQ multiplex PCR; TCRdb has only the in-frame clones, and not every one. The sample has approximately 170,000 clones; around 85% are singletons. Sequencing input: peripheral blood. The receptor set was obtained from a woman between 45 and 60 years old with acute or convalescent COVID-19. The CDR3 runs from the conserved cysteine through the conserved F or W. A D gene is named only where the DNA matches it firmly. Expanded clones get a size class; other rows say once, few or many, or leave the size out.

d_call	v_call	j_call	clone_size	cdr3_aa	cdr3_nt
TRBD1	TRBV3-1/TRBV3-2	TRBJ2-7	.	CASSQIPGQGFYEQYF	TGTGCCAGCAGCCAGATACCGGGACAGGGATTTTACGAGCAGTACTTC
.	TRBV4-1	TRBJ1-1	.	CASSQDPQGYLNTEAFF	TGCGCCAGCAGCCAAGATCCCCAGGGCTACCTCAACACTGAAGCTTTCTTT
TRBD1	TRBV6-5	TRBJ2-7	.	CASRGTGGAYEQYF	TGTGCCAGCAGGGGGACAGGGGGTGCCTACGAGCAGTACTTC
.	TRBV6-4	TRBJ1-6	.	CASSDSRGSRLHF	TGTGCCAGCAGTGACTCGAGGGGGTCTCGCCTCCACTTT
TRBD2	TRBV11-3	TRBJ2-1	.	CASSYSGRALNEQFF	TGTGCCAGCAGCTATAGCGGGAGGGCCCTAAATGAGCAGTTCTTC
.	TRBV11-2	TRBJ2-7	.	CASSLGSIGTEQYF	TGTGCCAGCAGCTTAGGGAGTATTGGCACCGAGCAGTACTTC
.	TRBV5-1	TRBJ1-2	.	CASSTDGIWGYTF	TGCGCCAGCAGCACGGACGGGATTTGGGGCTACACCTTC
.	TRBV10-2	TRBJ2-7	once	CASSEFLPLGLTEQYF	TGCGCCAGCAGTGAGTTTTTACCTCTAGGCCTCACGGAGCAGTACTTC
.	TRBV7-2	TRBJ1-4	.	CASSLYLQGANEKLFF	TGTGCCAGCAGCTTATATTTACAGGGAGCTAATGAAAAACTGTTTTTT
.	TRBV6-1	TRBJ1-5	.	CASSEAHSSQPQHF	TGTGCCAGCAGTGAAGCGCACTCATCTCAGCCCCAGCATTTT
.	TRBV7-2	TRBJ2-7	.	CASSLSVGGGPYEQYF	TGTGCCAGCAGCTTATCGGTGGGCGGGGGCCCCTACGAGCAGTACTTC
.	TRBV9	TRBJ1-6	.	CASSDPLGGATYNSPLHF	TGTGCCAGCAGCGACCCGCTCGGGGGGGCTACCTATAATTCACCCCTCCACTTT
.	TRBV4-1	TRBJ2-3	.	CASSQDGLSTDTQYF	TGCGCCAGCAGCCAAGATGGACTAAGTACAGATACGCAGTATTTT
.	TRBV24-1	TRBJ2-3	.	CATSRGRSFTDTQYF	TGTGCCACCAGCAGGGGTAGAAGTTTCACAGATACGCAGTATTTT
.	TRBV15	TRBJ2-5	.	CATSREGSGETQYF	TGTGCCACCAGCAGAGAGGGCAGTGGGGAGACCCAGTACTTC
.	TRBV19	TRBJ1-6	few	CASSVQGDSPLHF	TGTGCCAGTAGTGTTCAAGGGGATTCACCCCTCCACTTT